This T cell receptor (beta chain) comes out of a study of T cell repertoires in cytomegalovirus infection. Looking at the study overall: Peptides in the study included HLA-C-restricted and HLA-B-restricted CMV epitopes. Study-wide results and limits: Summed frequency of public TCR beta families distinguished CMV carriers with the relevant HLA. Across the ex vivo response, the dominant clonotypes were HLA-C-restricted CMV-specific TCR beta clonotypes.

About this clonotype: Its specificity is not known.

TCRdb recomputed calls from the reads with MiXCR, one row per CDR3 protein. The top ten hold 50% of the sample, which has 80,000 or so distinct CDR3 sequences, approximately 24% seen once. The V end lost 1 base, the J end lost 5 bases, and 9 bases lay between the germline ends. The CDR3 sequence is 13 residues long. Germline assignment: CDR1 MDHEN and CDR2 SYDVKM. The sequences come from CD8+ T cells from cultured PBMCs, collected from culture after CMV antigen stimulation. This clonotype was sampled from a human donor in good health (CMV status not recorded). Some clones in this sample may be carry-over from other donors' samples. The chain uses TRBV28 and TRBJ2-7; D remains ambiguous. CDR3 coding DNA: TGTGCCAGCAGTTTATCCACACTACACGAGCAGTACTTC. It yields the protein CASSLSTLHEQYF. Together with reference TRBV28 and TRBJ2-7, the CDR3 gives the full variable domain: DVKVTQSSRYLVKRTGEKVFLECVQDMDHENMFWYRQDPGLGLRLIYFSYDVKMKEKGDIPEGYSVSREKKERFSLILESASTNQTSMYLCASSLSTLHEQYFGPGTRLTVT.